This T cell receptor beta chain was identified in a study of beta chain features in type 1 diabetes. Study background: In age, gender and cell yields, patients were similar to healthy donors.

Germline values: CDR1 MNHNY, CDR2 SVGAGI (reference sequence). V lost 6 bases and J lost 15, with 12 bases in between. This CDR3 has 10 amino acids. TCRB transcripts that were expressed got sequenced, as all of the isolated RNA had been reverse transcribed. About 3.57 million reads were obtained on average from naive, central memory and regulatory T cell samples. The protocol was immunoSEQ multiplex PCR, while the TCRdb copy is restricted to in-frame clones and leaves out a portion. The top ten clones hold roughly 0.019% of a sample with around 400,000 clones, over 13% of them seen once. CD4+ naive, central memory, regulatory and stem cell-like memory subsets were isolated by sorting on CD45RO/CCR7/CD25/CD127/CD95/CD27.

The specimen was naive CD4+ T cells from blood. This rearrangement joins TRBV6-6 to TRBJ2-1; D possibly corresponds to TRBD2 (5 bases). The source is a woman aged 18-30 years in good health. The chain's CDR3 is CASSSPGVFF. As DNA, the CDR3 is TGTGCCAGCAGCTCTCCCGGGGTGTTCTTC.